These T cell receptor beta chains were read from a single sample in a study of cytomegalovirus exposure and HLA in healthy donors. The protocol was immunoSEQ multiplex PCR, while the TCRdb copy is restricted to in-frame clones and leaves out a portion. This sample's clone table lists 150,000 to 250,000 clones. Sequenced input: PBMCs. The source is a boy between 10 and 17 years old in good health and CMV-seronegative. The CDR3 runs from the conserved cysteine through the conserved F or W. D genes are given only for firm matches.

.	TRBJ2-5	TRBV5-4	CASSPPSGEQYF	TGTGCCAGCAGCCCACCGTCGGGGGAGCAGTACTTC
.	TRBJ2-4	TRBV30	CAWAMGGVANIQYF	TGTGCCTGGGCCATGGGGGGAGTTGCGAACATTCAGTACTTC
.	TRBJ2-1	TRBV7-9	CASSLGQARDNEQFF	TGTGCCAGCAGCTTAGGTCAGGCCCGTGACAATGAGCAGTTCTTC
TRBD1	TRBJ1-2	TRBV7-9	CASSLWTGGTNYGYTF	TGTGCCAGCAGCTTATGGACAGGGGGCACTAACTATGGCTACACCTTC
.	TRBJ1-1	TRBV6-5	CASSPGWDTEAFF	TGTGCCAGCAGCCCAGGGTGGGACACTGAAGCTTTCTTT
.	TRBJ1-5	TRBV29-1	CSVGQAANQPQHF	TGCAGCGTTGGACAGGCTGCAAATCAGCCCCAGCATTTT
TRBD1	TRBJ1-6	TRBV6-1	CASSGGNSPLHF	TGTGCCAGTTCAGGGGGAAATTCACCCCTCCACTTT
TRBD1	TRBJ1-4	TRBV2	CASTIGPGTASGGKLFF	TGTGCCAGCACTATCGGCCCCGGGACAGCCAGTGGAGGAAAACTGTTTTTT
.	TRBJ1-4	TRBV28	CASNPGGATNEKLFF	TGTGCCAGCAACCCGGGAGGCGCAACTAATGAAAAACTGTTTTTT
.	TRBJ2-1	TRBV5-4	CASSLALPLRSYNEQFF	TGTGCCAGCAGCTTGGCCCTTCCCCTTCGCTCCTACAATGAGCAGTTCTTC
.	TRBJ1-5	TRBV25-1	CASSPGLYQPQHF	TGTGCCAGCAGTCCAGGGTTGTATCAGCCCCAGCATTTT
.	TRBJ1-3	TRBV2	CASYWAGGNTIYF	TGTGCCAGCTATTGGGCGGGCGGAAACACCATATATTTT
TRBD2	TRBJ2-1	TRBV7-6	CASSAGLASSYNEQFF	TGTGCCAGCAGCGCGGGACTAGCGAGCTCCTACAATGAGCAGTTCTTC
.	TRBJ1-2	TRBV6-5	CASRPGSKSNYGYTF	TGTGCCAGCAGACCCGGGTCAAAGTCCAACTATGGCTACACCTTC
.	TRBJ2-3	TRBV10-3	CAIGAPDAFSTDTQYF	TGTGCCATCGGGGCCCCAGACGCTTTTAGCACAGATACGCAGTATTTT
TRBD2	TRBJ2-6	TRBV7-3	CASSFANTSGISGANVLTF	TGTGCCAGCAGCTTTGCGAACACTAGCGGGATCTCTGGGGCCAACGTCCTGACTTTC
.	TRBJ2-7	TRBV6-6	CASSSGTDASEQYF	TGTGCCAGCAGCTCGGGTACTGATGCCTCCGAGCAGTACTTC
TRBD2	TRBJ2-3	TRBV4-3	CASSQPPTGGAFTDTQYF	TGCGCCAGCAGCCAACCGCCAACCGGGGGGGCCTTCACAGATACGCAGTATTTT
.	TRBJ2-7	TRBV14	CASSKDGSSYEQYF	TGTGCCAGCAGCAAAGATGGGAGCTCCTACGAGCAGTACTTC
.	TRBJ1-5	TRBV6-5	CASSSNSNQPQHF	TGTGCCAGCAGTTCAAATAGCAATCAGCCCCAGCATTTT
.	TRBJ1-5	TRBV7-7	CASSRSGGNQPQHF	TGTGCTAGCAGCCGCTCGGGGGGCAATCAGCCCCAGCATTTT
TRBD1	TRBJ2-2	TRBV19	CASLRTGGLTGELFF	TGTGCCAGTCTCCGGACAGGGGGCCTCACCGGGGAGCTGTTTTTT
.	TRBJ2-5	TRBV7-9	CASSLTSMGKTQYF	TGTGCCAGCAGCCTAACTAGCATGGGGAAGACCCAGTACTTC
.	TRBJ2-7	TRBV7-9	CASSSGQTYEQYF	TGTGCCAGCAGCTCCGGACAGACCTACGAGCAGTACTTC
.	TRBJ1-6	TRBV6-5	CASSPTGPNSPLHF	TGTGCCAGCAGTCCGACAGGTCCTAATTCACCCCTCCACTTT